These 12 T cell receptor beta chains share one sample of origin, sequenced in a study of cytomegalovirus exposure and HLA in healthy donors. The PCR ran on 60 Vbeta and 13 Jbeta primers. Profiled with immunoSEQ multiplex PCR; TCRdb holds only in-frame clones, not every one. The table has 74,000 or so clones, around 80% seen once; the top ten hold 3%. The sample consisted of PBMCs. The receptors stem from a man in his fifties or sixties in good health and CMV-seropositive.

The chain couples TRBV14 to TRBJ1-1, with unresolved D. Trimming shortened V by 5 bases and J by 2 bases, and 15 bases separated the two germline ends. Looked up from germline, CDR1 is SGHDN and CDR2 is FVKESK. The CDR3 sequence is 15 residues long. The CDR3 nucleotides are TGTGCCAGCAGCAGAACCCCGGGAAAAAACACTGAAGCTTTCTTT. Protein: CASSRTPGKNTEAFF. The whole variable domain, remainder taken from reference TRBV14 and TRBJ1-1, is EAGVTQFPSHSVIEKGQTVTLRCDPISGHDNLYWYRRVMGKEIKFLLHFVKESKQDESGMPNNRFLAERTGGTYSTLKVQPAELEDSGVYFCASSRTPGKNTEAFFGQGTRLTVV.

The CDR3 region is CASSRPGISYNEQFF. For the CDR3, the DNA is TGTGCCAGCAGCCGACCCGGGATCTCCTACAATGAGCAGTTCTTC. The chain joins TRBV6-5 to TRBJ2-1; perhaps TRBD2 as D (5 bases). V was cut by 6 bases and J by 0 bases, with 12 bases left in between. This CDR3 region has 15 residues. CDR1 and CDR2 from the germline V gene are MNHEY and SVGAGI.

This rearrangement joins TRBV27 to TRBJ2-7; D might be TRBD2 (6 bases). The germline gives CDR1 MNHEY, CDR2 SMNVEV (reference sequence). The CDR3 covers 15 residues. Trimming removed 0 bases from V and 4 bases from J, with 13 bases in between. The CDR3 region has the DNA TGTGCCAGCAGTTTATCGCGGGGTTCCTCGTACGAGCAGTACTTC. As protein: CASSLSRGSSYEQYF.

The V call is TRBV30, the J call TRBJ1-1; 8 bases align to TRBD1. With 4 bases clipped from V and 2 bases from J, the junction kept 3 bases outside the gene matches. From germline, CDR1 is GTSNPN and CDR2 SVGIG (reference sequence). CDR3 length: 13 residues. As DNA, the CDR3 is TGTGCCTGGAACAGGGGGATAAACACTGAAGCTTTCTTT. Its protein product is CAWNRGINTEAFF.

This clone was observed a handful of times. The V call is TRBV9, the J call TRBJ2-7, with 7 bases matching TRBD2. The V and J ends lost 0 bases and 1 base, in that order; junction bases with no gene match: 4. Germline CDR1 is SGDLS and CDR2 is YYNGEE. The CDR3 length is 15 residues. The CDR3 reads CASSVGPGGSYEQYF. DNA for the CDR3: TGTGCCAGCAGCGTAGGCCCCGGGGGGTCCTACGAGCAGTACTTC.

The chain employs TRBV14 and TRBJ1-1; possible D gene TRBD1, 5 bases. The V end was cut by 2 bases, the J end by 11 bases, with 12 bases between. In germline, CDR1 is SGHDN, CDR2 FVKESK. The CDR3 contains 12 residues. The CDR3 sequence: CASSQYSGCAFF. The CDR3 nucleotides are TGTGCCAGCAGCCAATATTCAGGGTGTGCTTTCTTT.

The chain combines TRBV2 with TRBJ2-2, with 7 bases aligning to TRBD2. Germline CDR1 SNHLY, CDR2 FYNNEI. Trimming at V came to 5 bases and at J to 2 bases, leaving 17 bases not matched to a gene. This CDR3 has 19 amino acids. The CDR3 loop reads CASSRLAEEGFYNTGELFF. CDR3 DNA: TGTGCCAGCAGTAGGCTAGCGGAGGAGGGATTTTATAACACCGGGGAGCTGTTTTTT.

This CDR3 is CASSPQVRGGEQYF. The DNA of the CDR3 is TGTGCCAGCTCACCGCAGGTTCGAGGGGGCGAGCAGTACTTC. The V and J genes are TRBV18 and TRBJ2-5, with D perhaps TRBD1 (6 bases). The J call is uncertain, as TRBJ2-7 better fits the DNA end. CDR3 length: 14 amino acids. Germline assignment: CDR1 KGHSH and CDR2 LQKENI.

This chain uses TRBV6-1 with TRBJ1-5; D is possibly TRBD1 (5 bases). Trimming shortened V by 8 bases and J by 5 bases, and 13 bases separated the two germline ends. CDR1 is MNHNS and CDR2 is SASEGT in the germline V gene. This CDR3 comprises 13 residues. CDR3 loop: CASGRGTDQPQHF. CDR3 coding DNA: TGTGCCAGCGGGCGGGGGACGGATCAGCCCCAGCATTTT.

The chain couples TRBV5-4 to TRBJ2-3; 9 bases are shared with TRBD1. CDR1 and CDR2 (germline): SGHNT, YYREEE (reference sequence). The V and J ends lost 5 bases and 1 base, in that order; junction bases with no gene match: 5. The CDR3 extends over 15 amino acids. CDR3 region: CASRPGQGRTDTQYF. In DNA form, the CDR3 reads TGTGCCAGCAGGCCGGGACAGGGACGCACAGATACGCAGTATTTT.

Notes on this clone: One end of the junction fails to match germline, which may point to a read error. At the DNA level, this CDR3 is encoded by other sequences in the same sample as well. CDR3: CASRDRENTIYF. The CDR3 region has the DNA TGCGCCAGCAGAGACAGAGAAAACACCATATATTTT. This chain connects TRBV9 to TRBJ1-3; TRBD1 is a possible D gene (5 bases). CDR1 SGDLS and CDR2 YYNGEE come from the germline V gene. The CDR3 totals 12 residues.

V is TRBV21-1 and J is TRBJ1-3; TRBD1 is taken as the D call from the table, unchecked against the DNA. TRBV21-1 is a pseudogene. The CDR3 extends over 17 amino acids. The CDR3 loop is CASSKRGPPHSGNTIYF. The CDR3 bases are TGTGCCAGCAGCAAAAGGGGCCCACCACACTCTGGAAACACCATATATTTT.